A single sample gave rise to the 19 T cell receptor beta chains below, sequenced in a study of cytomegalovirus exposure and HLA in healthy donors. PCR was performed using 60 Vbeta and 13 Jbeta primers. Libraries were prepared by immunoSEQ multiplex PCR; TCRdb keeps only in-frame clonotypes and omits some of them. This table has over 150,000 clones, around three quarters appearing once. Sequencing input: PBMCs. All receptors come from a woman in her late teens or twenties in good health and CMV-seronegative.

This rearrangement joins TRBV4-1 to TRBJ2-2; 11 bases line up with TRBD1. The CDR3 contains 18 residues. V lost 3 bases to trimming and J lost 1 base; unmatched junction nucleotides: 7. From germline, CDR1 is MGHRA and CDR2 YSYEKL. CDR3 in DNA: TGCGCCAGCAGCCATCCGGGACAGGGGGTAAAGAACACCGGGGAGCTGTTTTTT. Translated, it gives CASSHPGQGVKNTGELFF.

The J gene is TRBJ1-2, the V gene TRBV7-2; D is possibly TRBD1 (6 bases). Germline V gene sequence: CDR1 SGHTA, CDR2 FQGNSA. Trimming stripped 5 bases from V and 6 bases from J, with 22 bases between. The CDR3 runs to 16 residues. CDR3 residues: CASSPRDNAILDGYTF. The CDR3 bases are TGTGCCAGCAGCCCGAGGGACAACGCCATCCTCGATGGCTACACCTTC.

The genes are TRBV4-1 and TRBJ1-4; D remains ambiguous. From germline, CDR1 is MGHRA and CDR2 YSYEKL. The CDR3 is 13 amino acids. The V end lost 2 bases, the J end lost 3 bases, and 4 bases lay between the germline ends. CDR3 protein: CASSQTANEKLFF. Here the CDR3 DNA reads TGCGCCAGCAGCCAAACGGCTAATGAAAAACTGTTTTTT.

This clone was observed a few times. V usage is TRBV5-1 and J usage is TRBJ1-6; D possibly corresponds to TRBD1 (6 bases). CDR1 and CDR2 (germline): SGHRS, YFSETQ. The CDR3 sequence is 18 residues long. Trimming left V 4 bases short and J 3 bases short, with 20 bases between. The DNA for the CDR3 is TGCGCCAGCAGCAACGTTTTACAGGGACCCTACTATAATTCACCCCTCCACTTT. The encoded protein is CASSNVLQGPYYNSPLHF.

This clone showed up just once. The genes are TRBV5-4 and TRBJ2-5; possibly TRBD1 for D (6 bases). The V and J ends lost 0 bases and 2 bases respectively, with 11 bases between them. The CDR3 sequence is 15 residues long. From germline, CDR1 is SGHNT and CDR2 YYREEE (reference sequence). CDR3 residues: CASSLVGGWQETQYF. In DNA form, the CDR3 reads TGTGCCAGCAGCTTGGTAGGGGGTTGGCAAGAGACCCAGTACTTC.

The genes are TRBV29-1 and TRBJ1-2, with a tentative D call TRBD1 (5 bases). Trimming removed 0 bases at V and 8 bases at J, with 16 bases between. Germline CDR1 reads SQVTM; CDR2 reads ANQGSEA. The CDR3 consists of 14 residues. The CDR3, as DNA: TGCAGCGTTGAAGAGGGGCCTTATCCCCAGGGCTACACCTTC. Amino acids: CSVEEGPYPQGYTF.

The chain joins TRBV28 to TRBJ2-1; D is perhaps TRBD1 (6 bases). The ends were cut back, 5 bases at V and 7 bases at J, with 27 bases in the middle. Germline V gene data show CDR1 as MDHEN and CDR2 as SYDVKM. The CDR3 runs to 18 residues. The CDR3 coding sequence is TGTGCCAGCAGTCCTATTGTAGGGGGTCTAACTCGGAGGAATGAGCAGTTCTTC. It specifies CASSPIVGGLTRRNEQFF.

Details on this clone: Additional DNA sequences in this sample encode the identical CDR3. This sequence joins TRBV7-9 and TRBJ2-7; D gene uncertain. Trimming took 4 bases from V and 2 from J, leaving 3 bases between them. Germline assignment: CDR1 SEHNR and CDR2 FQNEAQ (reference sequence). This CDR3 comprises 11 residues. For the CDR3, the DNA is TGTGCCAGCAGCTCGGCCTACGAGCAGTACTTC. Translation gives CASSSAYEQYF.

The J gene is TRBJ1-5, the V gene TRBV18; possible D gene TRBD1, 5 bases. Germline V gene lookup returns CDR1 KGHSH and CDR2 LQKENI. The V end lost 6 bases, the J end lost 2 bases, and 14 bases lay between the germline ends. The CDR3 runs to 15 residues. The CDR3 region has the DNA TGTGCCAGCTCGGAAGGGGTCATAGGCAATCAGCCCCAGCATTTT. This translates into CASSEGVIGNQPQHF.

CDR3 nucleotides: TGTGCCAGCAGCCCTACTAGCCAGGCCCAGTACTTC. Its translation is CASSPTSQAQYF. The chain has TRBV11-2 and TRBJ2-5; weak D call: TRBD2 (6 bases). Trimming shortened V by 5 bases and J by 9 bases, and 13 bases separated the two germline ends. This CDR3 has 12 residues. CDR1 is SGHAT and CDR2 is FQNNGV in the germline V gene.

The chain uses TRBV28 and TRBJ1-5; tentatively, D is TRBD1 (6 bases). CDR3 length: 13 amino acids. The V end was cut by 2 bases, the J end by 16 bases, with 18 bases between. Germline V lookup: CDR1 MDHEN, CDR2 SYDVKM. CDR3 sequence (DNA): TGTGCCAGCAGTTTAGCACACCGGGACACCTTCCATTTT. It translates to CASSLAHRDTFHF.

The chain is built from TRBV6-5 and TRBJ1-1; D possibly corresponds to TRBD1 (5 bases). Trimming shortened V by 0 bases and J by 2 bases, and 7 bases separated the two germline ends. In germline, CDR1 is MNHEY, CDR2 SVGAGI. The CDR3 spans 14 residues. CDR3 region: CASSYSRANTEAFF. The CDR3 DNA sequence: TGTGCCAGCAGTTACTCCAGGGCAAACACTGAAGCTTTCTTT.

The chain recombines TRBV7-2 with TRBJ2-5; possibly TRBD2 for D (7 bases). This CDR3 region has 14 residues. V lost 5 bases to trimming and J lost 4 bases, with 14 bases between them. In germline, CDR1 is SGHTA, CDR2 FQGNSA. CDR3 loop: CASSPGGGGETQYF. The CDR3 DNA sequence: TGTGCCAGCAGCCCCGGAGGGGGGGGAGAGACCCAGTACTTC.

The chain employs TRBV30 and TRBJ1-6; D not certain. V lost 0 bases to trimming and J lost 6 bases, with 6 bases between them. Germline V gene data show CDR1 as GTSNPN and CDR2 as SVGIG (reference sequence). The CDR3 spans 13 residues. The CDR3 sequence is CAWSVRGNSPLHF. CDR3 coding DNA: TGTGCCTGGAGTGTGCGCGGTAATTCACCCCTCCACTTT.

V usage is TRBV28 and J usage is TRBJ1-2; D gene uncertain. CDR1 MDHEN and CDR2 SYDVKM come from the germline V gene. V was shortened by 5 bases and J by 3 bases, with 13 bases between the two germline ends. There are 14 residues in the CDR3. CDR3 bases: TGTGCCAGCAGTCCCCGGCGGGAGGACTATGGCTACACCTTC. Translation: CASSPRREDYGYTF.

The table lists this clone with a count of one. This chain links TRBV19 with TRBJ1-2; D perhaps matches TRBD1 (6 bases). V was clipped by 3 bases and J by 4 bases, with 9 bases between them. The CDR3 runs 13 residues. The V gene's germline CDR1 is LNHDA and CDR2 SQIVND (reference sequence). The CDR3 nucleotides read TGTGCCAGTAGTATGCCAGGGGTCTATGGCTACACCTTC. The encoded protein is CASSMPGVYGYTF.

J is TRBJ1-4 and V is TRBV28; D is undetermined. There are 12 residues in the CDR3. V was cut by 8 bases and J by 5 bases, with 9 bases left in between. CDR1 is MDHEN and CDR2 is SYDVKM in the germline V gene. In nucleotides, the CDR3 is TGTGCCAGCTTGTCGGGGAATGAAAAACTGTTTTTT. It specifies CASLSGNEKLFF.

The chain recombines TRBV15 with TRBJ2-5; TRBD1 agrees at 9 bases. The closer fit of TRBJ2-7 to the DNA end suggests the J call may be wrong. The CDR3 runs to 16 residues. The germline CDR1 and CDR2 sequences are LNHNV and YYDKDF (reference sequence). CDR3 in DNA: TGTGCCACCAGCAGAGGGACAGGGGTACGAGGGAACGAGCAGTACTTC. Translated, it gives CATSRGTGVRGNEQYF.

The V and J genes are TRBV6-6 and TRBJ2-3; 7 bases align to TRBD2. J lost 3 bases, V lost 4 bases, and 1 base had no gene match. The CDR3 is 13 residues long. CDR1 is MNHNY, CDR2 SVGAGI, per germline (reference sequence). The CDR3 nucleotides read TGTGCCAGCAGTTGGGGGGGGACAGATACGCAGTATTTT. This codes for CASSWGGTDTQYF.